The T cell receptor beta chain described here comes from a study of OX40 agonist ivuxolimab in advanced cancers. Background on the study: Patients received intravenous ivuxolimab every 2 weeks at 0.01 to 10 mg/kg. Checkpoint inhibitors had been given previously to about 40% of patients.

Blood sampling took place at baseline, cycle 4 day 1, and cycle 7 day 1. TCRdb's table, derived via immunoSEQ multiplex PCR, lists solely in-frame clones and lacks some. The sample contains fewer than 140,000 clones, 90% of which appear only once. This clone appeared a few times. Its antigen is not identified. Study-wide results and caveats: Both blood CD4+ and CD8+ T cells showed clonal growth by week 6 at 0.1 to 3.0 mg/kg.

V was clipped by 2 bases and J by 2 bases, with 6 bases between them. Germline values: CDR1 SNHLY, CDR2 FYNNEI. There are 13 residues in the CDR3. This sequence was found in an adult with an advanced solid tumor such as melanoma, head and neck, liver or kidney cancer. The sample here was CD4+ or CD8+ T cells sorted from blood, taken in a trial of the OX40 agonist ivuxolimab. The V gene is TRBV2, the J gene TRBJ1-1; D not resolved. In DNA form, the CDR3 reads TGTGCCAGCAGTGAACGGCCTAACACTGAAGCTTTCTTT. Its translation is CASSERPNTEAFF.